This TCR beta chain originates from a study of T cells in Graves' hyperthyroidism and ophthalmopathy. This CDR3 region has 15 residues. The ends were cut back, 1 base at V and 5 bases at J, with 12 bases in the middle. A note on this clonotype: A clone one base away is much larger, so this may be a read error.

Diagnoses used clinical symptoms, serum thyroxine and TRAb, thyroid ultrasound and orbital computed tomography. Template material for amplifying TCR beta CDR3 regions consisted of RNA transcripts. The HTBI set primed first-round TCR CDR3 RT-PCR. TCRdb re-called the multiplex PCR reads through MiXCR, storing one row per CDR3 protein. Of 300,000 to 350,000 distinct CDR3 sequences in the sample, 21% were seen once. The receptor was derived from a woman in her fifties or sixties with Graves' hyperthyroidism. The sequencing input was blood. This chain joins TRBV12-3 or TRBV12-4 and TRBJ1-5, with a weak D call TRBD1 (5 bases). The CDR3 spells CASSLGQGGDQPQHF. For the CDR3, the DNA is TGTGCCAGCAGTTTAGGTCAGGGAGGGGATCAGCCCCAGCATTTT.